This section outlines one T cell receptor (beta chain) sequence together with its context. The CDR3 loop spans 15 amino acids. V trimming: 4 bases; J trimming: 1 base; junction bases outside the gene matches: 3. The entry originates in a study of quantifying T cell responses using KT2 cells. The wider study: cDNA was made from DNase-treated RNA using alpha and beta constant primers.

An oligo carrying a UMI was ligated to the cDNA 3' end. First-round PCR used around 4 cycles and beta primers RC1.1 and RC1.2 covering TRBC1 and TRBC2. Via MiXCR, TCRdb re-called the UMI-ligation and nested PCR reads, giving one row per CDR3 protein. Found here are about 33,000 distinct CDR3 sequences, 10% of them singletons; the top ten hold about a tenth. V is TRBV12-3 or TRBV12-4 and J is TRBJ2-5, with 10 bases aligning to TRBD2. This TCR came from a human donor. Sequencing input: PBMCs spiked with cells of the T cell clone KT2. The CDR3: CASSSSGGPQETQYF. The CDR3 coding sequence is TGTGCCAGCAGTTCTAGCGGGGGACCCCAAGAGACCCAGTACTTC.